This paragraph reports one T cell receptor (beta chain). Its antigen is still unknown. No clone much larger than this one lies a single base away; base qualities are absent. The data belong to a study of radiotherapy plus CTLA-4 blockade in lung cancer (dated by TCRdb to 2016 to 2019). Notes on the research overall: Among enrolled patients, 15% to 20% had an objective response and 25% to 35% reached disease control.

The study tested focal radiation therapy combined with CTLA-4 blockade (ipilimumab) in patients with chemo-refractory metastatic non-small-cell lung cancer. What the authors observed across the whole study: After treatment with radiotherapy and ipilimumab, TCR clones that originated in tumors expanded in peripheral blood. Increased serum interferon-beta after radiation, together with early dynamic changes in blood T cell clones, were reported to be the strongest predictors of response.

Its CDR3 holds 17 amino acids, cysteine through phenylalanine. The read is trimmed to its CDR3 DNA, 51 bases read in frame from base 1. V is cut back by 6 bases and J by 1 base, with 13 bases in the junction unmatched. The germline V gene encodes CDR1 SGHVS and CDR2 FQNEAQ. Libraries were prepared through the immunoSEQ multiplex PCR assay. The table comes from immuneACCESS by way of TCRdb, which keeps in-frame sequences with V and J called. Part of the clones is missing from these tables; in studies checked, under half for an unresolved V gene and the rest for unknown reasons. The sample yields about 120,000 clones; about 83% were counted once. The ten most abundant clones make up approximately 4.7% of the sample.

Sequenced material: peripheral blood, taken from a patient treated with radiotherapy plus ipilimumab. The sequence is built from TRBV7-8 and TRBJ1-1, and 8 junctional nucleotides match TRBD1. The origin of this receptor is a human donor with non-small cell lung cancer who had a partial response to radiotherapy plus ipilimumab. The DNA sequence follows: TGTGCCAGCAGATTTGGGACAGGCCTGGGTACGAACACTGAAGCTTTCTTT. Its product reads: CASRFGTGLGTNTEAFF.